The subject of this entry is one T cell receptor beta chain. The sample originates from a study of radiotherapy plus CTLA-4 blockade in lung cancer. Some clones are missing from TCRdb's copy, which holds only in-frame ones; the method was immunoSEQ multiplex PCR. The sample lists tens of thousands of clones; 83% were seen once. The CDR3 has 15 amino acids. CDR1 and CDR2 (germline): MGHDK, SYGVNS. The J segment lost 5 bases and the V segment lost 3 bases, leaving 6 bases of the junction unmatched. The sequence derives from a human donor with non-small cell lung cancer who had stable disease on radiotherapy plus ipilimumab. The rearrangement uses TRBV25-1 and TRBJ2-5; 10 bases agree with TRBD2. This specimen was peripheral blood, taken from a patient treated with radiotherapy plus ipilimumab. Here the CDR3 reads CASSEGGAGGETQYF. For the CDR3, the DNA is TGTGCCAGCAGTGAGGGAGGAGCGGGGGGGGAGACCCAGTACTTC.